This is a list of T cell receptor beta chains from one sample in a study of blood T cell repertoires in COVID-19. TCRdb keeps only in-frame clones here, not all; method: immunoSEQ multiplex PCR. The data show about 240,000 clones, approximately 80% seen once. The sequenced material came from peripheral blood. The receptor source for this set is a man aged 25-40 years who had recovered from COVID-19. Both conserved end residues are part of each CDR3. Fields, in order: CDR3 protein, CDR3 length, J gene, D gene, V gene, clone size. D genes are given only for firm matches. Clone size appears in some rows only: once, few, many, or a class for an expanded clone.

CDR3: CASGYDSNQPQHF
length: 13
J: TRBJ1-5
D: NA
V: TRBV10-3
size: once

CDR3: CASSQYSTSGAGELFF
length: 16
J: TRBJ2-2
D: NA
V: TRBV14
size: NA

CDR3: CASSVRTGSSYNEQFF
length: 16
J: TRBJ2-1
D: TRBD1
V: TRBV5-4
size: NA

CDR3: CASSPAGNANYGYTF
length: 15
J: TRBJ1-2
D: NA
V: TRBV18
size: NA

CDR3: CASSLTGTGVTEAFF
length: 15
J: TRBJ1-1
D: TRBD1
V: TRBV4-1
size: NA

CDR3: CASSLAGASNTEAFF
length: 15
J: TRBJ1-1
D: NA
V: TRBV7-9
size: NA

CDR3: CASSPGQGMKTGELFF
length: 16
J: TRBJ2-2
D: TRBD1
V: TRBV5-1
size: once

CDR3: CASSQDGGAHTDTQYF
length: 16
J: TRBJ2-3
D: NA
V: TRBV4-1
size: NA

CDR3: CASSLGQDTEAFF
length: 13
J: TRBJ1-1
D: NA
V: TRBV5-4
size: few

CDR3: CASRDRGSYNEQFF
length: 14
J: TRBJ2-1
D: TRBD1
V: TRBV5-1
size: NA

CDR3: CAGRRAMNTEAFF
length: 13
J: TRBJ1-1
D: NA
V: TRBV28
size: few

CDR3: CASSPEGVRPYEQYF
length: 15
J: TRBJ2-7
D: NA
V: TRBV9
size: NA

CDR3: CASSEAEAGGLYNEQFF
length: 17
J: TRBJ2-1
D: TRBD2
V: TRBV6-1
size: NA

CDR3: CASSSARTSGVSNEQFF
length: 17
J: TRBJ2-1
D: TRBD2
V: TRBV5-8
size: NA

CDR3: CASSLRTSFNTGELFF
length: 16
J: TRBJ2-2
D: TRBD2
V: TRBV5-5
size: once

CDR3: CASTRNERYGYTF
length: 13
J: TRBJ1-2
D: NA
V: TRBV7-9
size: NA

CDR3: CASSPAAGLGETQYF
length: 15
J: TRBJ2-5
D: NA
V: TRBV18
size: NA

CDR3: CASSFPGFDEQFF
length: 13
J: TRBJ2-1
D: NA
V: TRBV28
size: once

CDR3: CASSPGTEISADTQYF
length: 16
J: TRBJ2-3
D: TRBD1
V: TRBV7-9
size: NA

CDR3: CASSPDRGHTEAFF
length: 14
J: TRBJ1-1
D: TRBD1
V: TRBV5-1
size: NA

CDR3: CASSFRGFEEKLFF
length: 14
J: TRBJ1-4
D: NA
V: TRBV5-5
size: NA

CDR3: CASSLTAAGDYNEQFF
length: 16
J: TRBJ2-1
D: TRBD2
V: TRBV7-3
size: NA

CDR3: CASSPSGTSGETQYF
length: 15
J: TRBJ2-5
D: TRBD2
V: TRBV7-2
size: NA

CDR3: CASKSGVETGELFF
length: 14
J: TRBJ2-2
D: NA
V: TRBV25-1
size: once

CDR3: CASSSIGRQGEAKNIQYF
length: 18
J: TRBJ2-4
D: TRBD1
V: TRBV7-2
size: NA

CDR3: CASSLHSQETQYF
length: 13
J: TRBJ2-5
D: NA
V: TRBV12-3/TRBV12-4
size: NA

CDR3: CASRHGQEFAGELFF
length: 15
J: TRBJ2-2
D: TRBD1
V: TRBV27
size: NA

CDR3: CASSRFDWNNEQFF
length: 14
J: TRBJ2-1
D: NA
V: TRBV4-1
size: NA

CDR3: CASSIGRRGHSPLHF
length: 15
J: TRBJ1-6
D: TRBD1
V: TRBV19
size: NA

CDR3: CASSRLETGGHQPQHF
length: 16
J: TRBJ1-5
D: TRBD1
V: TRBV18
size: NA

CDR3: CASSKGGRSNQPQHF
length: 15
J: TRBJ1-5
D: NA
V: TRBV27
size: few

CDR3: CASSGRQAPKKMNTEAFF
length: 18
J: TRBJ1-1
D: NA
V: TRBV7-8
size: NA

CDR3: CASGGGRPTDTQYF
length: 14
J: TRBJ2-3
D: NA
V: TRBV12-5
size: NA

CDR3: CATSETDRGLDTQYF
length: 15
J: TRBJ2-3
D: TRBD1
V: TRBV24-1
size: many

CDR3: CASSIIQGADTQYF
length: 14
J: TRBJ2-3
D: TRBD1
V: TRBV19
size: NA

CDR3: CASISAMAATNEKLFF
length: 16
J: TRBJ1-4
D: NA
V: TRBV2
size: NA